This TCR beta chain was identified in a study of T cells in Graves' hyperthyroidism and ophthalmopathy. Patients having uncontrolled infection, another autoimmune disease, pregnancy or lactation were not included. V was trimmed by 9 bases and J by 7 bases, leaving 19 bases between them. CDR3 length equals 14 residues. This clonotype has only a few counts. Authors of the study amplified TCR beta CDR3 regions from RNA transcripts. A first-round RT-PCR of the TCR CDR3 used the HTBI primer set. TCRdb called the multiplex PCR reads again in MiXCR, with one record for every CDR3 protein. The sample contains under 300,000 distinct CDR3 sequences, approximately 15% of which appear only once.

Material: blood. The chain joins TRBV12-3 or TRBV12-4 to TRBJ1-3; maybe TRBD1 (5 bases). The sequence was collected from a middle-aged woman with Graves' hyperthyroidism. CDR3 residues: CASQLGPNRNTIYF. The CDR3 bases are TGTGCCAGTCAGTTGGGGCCCAATCGGAACACCATATATTTT.